One and the same sample provided the 11 T cell receptor beta chains below, sequenced in a study of blood T cell repertoires in COVID-19. Profiled with immunoSEQ multiplex PCR; TCRdb holds only in-frame clones, not every one. Found here are roughly 400,000 clones, nearly 90% of them singletons; the top ten hold 1.5% to 2%. Sequencing was done on a sample of PBMCs or T cells enriched from blood (not recorded which). Every receptor here comes from a woman aged 25-40 years who had recovered from COVID-19.

The chain recombines TRBV19 with TRBJ1-1; 8 bases agree with TRBD1. Germline lookup yields CDR1 LNHDA and CDR2 SQIVND (reference sequence). J was trimmed by 11 bases and V by 4 bases; bases with no gene match: 12. The CDR3 runs 14 residues. Here the CDR3 reads CASSTGQGEYTAFF. CDR3 in DNA: TGTGCCAGTAGTACAGGACAGGGAGAATATACGGCTTTCTTT.

This clone was counted many times. The chain couples TRBV5-4 to TRBJ2-7; 9 bases agree with TRBD1. Germline V gives CDR1 SGHNT, CDR2 YYREEE (reference sequence). The CDR3 runs 14 residues. J was trimmed by 5 bases and V by 0 bases; bases with no gene match: 3. The DNA of the CDR3 is TGTGCCAGCAGCTTGGGTGGGACAGGGAACGAGCAGTACTTC. This translates into CASSLGGTGNEQYF.

V is TRBV6-6 and J is TRBJ2-5; a possible D gene is TRBD1 (5 bases). CDR3 length: 14 amino acids. Germline values: CDR1 MNHNY, CDR2 SVGAGI (reference sequence). V was trimmed by 7 bases and J by 1 base, leaving 13 bases between them. Here the CDR3 DNA reads TGTGCCAGCACCCAGTCCAGGGCCCAAGAGACCCAGTACTTC. It specifies CASTQSRAQETQYF.

The rearrangement joins TRBV5-1 to TRBJ1-5; D gene ambiguous. The germline V gene has CDR1 SGHRS and CDR2 YFSETQ. The CDR3 is 14 amino acids. The V gene lost 4 bases and the J gene lost 2 bases, with 10 bases spanning the gap. The CDR3 loop is CASSREFGNQPQHF. CDR3 DNA: TGCGCCAGCAGCCGGGAGTTTGGCAATCAGCCCCAGCATTTT.

The rearrangement links TRBV5-6 to TRBJ1-2; 8 bases fit TRBD1. V lost 4 bases, J lost 2 bases, and 4 bases stayed unmatched. The CDR3 totals 14 residues. Germline values: CDR1 SGHDT, CDR2 YYEEEE. CDR3 sequence: CASSQDRENYGYTF. The CDR3 region has the DNA TGTGCCAGCAGCCAGGACAGGGAAAACTATGGCTACACCTTC. Based on the CDR3 plus reference TRBV5-6 and TRBJ1-2, the full variable domain is DAGVTQSPTHLIKTRGQQVTLRCSPKSGHDTVSWYQQALGQGPQFIFQYYEEEERQRGNFPDRFSGHQFPNYSSELNVNALLLGDSALYLCASSQDRENYGYTFGSGTRLTVV.

J is TRBJ1-1 and V is TRBV5-1; the match to TRBD1 covers 10 bases. Trimming took 6 bases from V and 4 from J; bases not matched to a gene: 6. Germline CDR1 and CDR2: SGHRS and YFSETQ. This CDR3 spans 14 amino acids. Here the CDR3 reads CASNLGDRGTEAFF. DNA of the CDR3: TGCGCCAGCAATTTGGGGGACAGGGGCACTGAAGCTTTCTTT.

The chain has TRBV12-3 or TRBV12-4 and TRBJ1-5; 8 nucleotides line up with TRBD1. CDR3 length: 13 residues. J gave up 6 bases and V 6 bases, and 4 bases lay outside the gene matches. The CDR3 is CASRVQGGQPQHF. The CDR3 bases are TGTGCCAGCAGGGTACAGGGGGGTCAGCCCCAGCATTTT.

The chain couples TRBV25-1 to TRBJ2-7, with TRBD2 matching 7 bases. Per germline, CDR1 MGHDK and CDR2 SYGVNS. The CDR3 is 15 residues long. After removal of 0 bases from V and 6 bases from J, the junction contained 8 bases not matched to a gene. The chain's CDR3 is CASSEYTGGDAEQYF. The CDR3 coding sequence is TGTGCCAGCAGTGAATATACGGGAGGAGACGCCGAGCAGTACTTC.

The rearrangement joins TRBV4-1 to TRBJ2-1, with TRBD2 identical over 11 bases. The CDR3 sequence is 19 residues long. The germline CDR1 and CDR2 sequences are MGHRA and YSYEKL. V was clipped by 0 bases and J by 4 bases; unmatched bases: 11. The CDR3 region is CASSQDSRSGRAGYNEQFF. DNA for the CDR3: TGCGCCAGCAGCCAAGATTCGCGTAGCGGGAGGGCAGGGTACAATGAGCAGTTCTTC.

V usage is TRBV4-3 and J usage is TRBJ1-3; D is unresolved. The CDR3 spans 16 residues. Germline lookup yields CDR1 LGHNA and CDR2 YSLEER. Trimming removed 1 base from V and 4 bases from J, with 14 bases in between. In DNA form, the CDR3 reads TGCGCCAGCAGCCAAGTTTTCGGGGAACTAGGAAACACCATATATTTT. This encodes CASSQVFGELGNTIYF.

This clone was detected a few times. As DNA, the CDR3 is TGTGCCAGCAGCCAACGCCGGGAAGGGACTGAAGCTTTCTTT. Its protein is CASSQRREGTEAFF. The chain recombines TRBV14 with TRBJ1-1; no clear D gene. This CDR3 is 14 amino acids long. Germline V CDR1 and CDR2: SGHDN, FVKESK. Trimming left V 2 bases short and J 5 bases short, with 12 bases between.